What follows are 8 T cell receptor beta chains derived from one specimen sequenced in a study of blood T cell repertoires in COVID-19 (dated by TCRdb to 2018 to 2020). Library preparation used the immunoSEQ multiplex PCR assay. TCRdb limited this immuneACCESS table to in-frame rearrangements with V and J called. A share of clones is missing; checked studies link under half to unresolved V genes, and the rest is unexplained. The sample table shows around 140,000 clones, and about 86% are seen once. The ten biggest clones cover around 8.6% of the sample. Sequenced: peripheral blood. The source is a woman between 45 and 65 years old with active or convalescent COVID-19.

The chain combines TRBV7-9 with TRBJ2-7; 7 bases line up with TRBD1. From germline, CDR1 is SEHNR and CDR2 FQNEAQ (reference sequence). The J segment lost 0 bases and the V segment lost 4 bases, leaving 6 bases of the junction unmatched. The CDR3 has 15 amino acids. Here the CDR3 reads CASSYGQANSYEQYF. CDR3 in DNA: TGTGCCAGCAGCTACGGACAGGCCAACTCCTACGAGCAGTACTTC. Based on the CDR3 plus reference TRBV7-9 and TRBJ2-7, the full variable domain is DTGVSQNPRHKITKRGQNVTFRCDPISEHNRLYWYRQTLGQGPEFLTYFQNEAQLEKSRLLSDRFSAERPKGSFSTLEIQRTEQGDSAMYLCASSYGQANSYEQYFGPGTRLTVT.

V usage is TRBV3-1 (or the pseudogene TRBV3-2) and J usage is TRBJ2-7; 11 bases fit TRBD2. Germline CDR1 and CDR2: LGHDT and YNNKEL (reference sequence). Losses at the gene ends were 0 bases for V and 1 base for J; bases not matched to a gene: 2. CDR3 length equals 16 residues. In DNA, the CDR3 is TGTGCCAGCAGCCAAGACCGACTAGCGGGGTCCTACGAGCAGTACTTC. It codes for CASSQDRLAGSYEQYF.

V gene TRBV7-9 combines with J gene TRBJ1-5; perhaps TRBD1 as D (5 bases). This CDR3 region has 18 residues. Germline V gene sequence: CDR1 SEHNR, CDR2 FQNEAQ (reference sequence). Trimming cost V 1 base and J 0 bases, with 16 bases left between them. The CDR3 region is CASSLGIGAKDSNQPQHF. In nucleotides, the CDR3 is TGTGCCAGCAGCTTAGGGATAGGGGCAAAGGATAGCAATCAGCCCCAGCATTTT.

As regards this clone: This CDR3 is also generated by other DNA sequences in the sample. CDR3 in DNA: TGTGCCAGCAGTTATAGGACAGGGGGTCAGCCCCAGCATTTT. Its translation is CASSYRTGGQPQHF. The rearrangement uses TRBV6-2 or TRBV6-3 and TRBJ1-5, with TRBD1 matching over 10 bases. J was trimmed by 6 bases and V by 3 bases; bases with no gene match: 2. From germline, CDR1 is MNHEY and CDR2 SVGEGT. The length of the CDR3 is 14 residues.

The genes are TRBV28 and TRBJ1-2; perhaps TRBD1 as D (5 bases). The CDR3 runs to 14 residues. The V gene's germline CDR1 is MDHEN and CDR2 SYDVKM. V lost 6 bases to trimming and J lost 2 bases, with 13 bases between them. DNA of the CDR3: TGTGCCAGCAGCCAGGGACTAAGGAACTATGGCTACACCTTC. This translates into CASSQGLRNYGYTF.

This clone was seen only once. The chain couples TRBV6-5 to TRBJ2-2, with D perhaps TRBD2 (6 bases). The CDR3 consists of 14 residues. The germline V gene has CDR1 MNHEY and CDR2 SVGAGI. Trimming stripped 4 bases from V and 7 bases from J, with 13 bases between. CDR3 sequence (DNA): TGTGCCAGCAGTTCCAAACTAGCTTTCGGGGAGCTGTTTTTT. Protein: CASSSKLAFGELFF.

The chain combines TRBV30 with TRBJ2-3; D uncertain. V lost 2 bases and J 4 bases, leaving 13 bases between the germline ends. The CDR3 totals 14 residues. Germline V gene lookup returns CDR1 GTSNPN and CDR2 SVGIG (reference sequence). The CDR3 DNA is TGTGCCTGGAGTCCAGGCCTTGACGCAGATACGCAGTATTTT. It encodes CAWSPGLDADTQYF.

The gene calls are TRBV18 and TRBJ1-6; D is unclear. Germline V gene lookup returns CDR1 KGHSH and CDR2 LQKENI. CDR3 length: 17 residues. Trimming left V 3 bases short and J 1 base short, with 13 bases between. Here the CDR3 DNA reads TGTGCCAGCTCACCTGATAGCCCCGGTTCCTATAATTCACCCCTCCACTTT. Translation: CASSPDSPGSYNSPLHF.